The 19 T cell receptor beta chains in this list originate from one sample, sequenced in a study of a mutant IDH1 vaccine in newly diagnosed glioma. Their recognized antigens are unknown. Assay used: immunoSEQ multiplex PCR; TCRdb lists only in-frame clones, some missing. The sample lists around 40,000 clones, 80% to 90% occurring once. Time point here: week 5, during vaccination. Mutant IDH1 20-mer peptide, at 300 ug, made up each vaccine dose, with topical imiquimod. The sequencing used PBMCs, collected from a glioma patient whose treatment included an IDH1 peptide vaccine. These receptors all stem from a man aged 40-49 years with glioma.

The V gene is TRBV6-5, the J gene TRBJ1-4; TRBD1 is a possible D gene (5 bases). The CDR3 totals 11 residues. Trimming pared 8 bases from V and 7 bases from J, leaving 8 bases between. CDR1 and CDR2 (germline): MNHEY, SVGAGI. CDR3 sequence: CASRGGEKLFF. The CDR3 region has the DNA TGTGCCAGCCGGGGGGGTGAAAAACTGTTTTTT.

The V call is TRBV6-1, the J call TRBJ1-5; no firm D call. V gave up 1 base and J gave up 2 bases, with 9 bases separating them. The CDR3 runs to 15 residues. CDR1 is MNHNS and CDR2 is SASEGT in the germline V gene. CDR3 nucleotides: TGTGCCAGCAGTGAAGTGGTGGGTCGCAATCAGCCCCAGCATTTT. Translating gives CASSEVVGRNQPQHF.

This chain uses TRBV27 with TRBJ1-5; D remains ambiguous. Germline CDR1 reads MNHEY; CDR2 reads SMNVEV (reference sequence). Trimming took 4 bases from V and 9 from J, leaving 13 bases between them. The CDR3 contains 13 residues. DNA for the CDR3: TGTGCCAGCAGTTCCCTCAGTGGGTTGCCCCAGCATTTT. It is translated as CASSSLSGLPQHF.

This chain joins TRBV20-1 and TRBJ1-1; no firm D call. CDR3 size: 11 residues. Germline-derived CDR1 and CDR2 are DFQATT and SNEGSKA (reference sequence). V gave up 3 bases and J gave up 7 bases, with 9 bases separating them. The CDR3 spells CSASAPSEAFF. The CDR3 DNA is TGCAGTGCTAGCGCCCCCAGTGAAGCTTTCTTT.

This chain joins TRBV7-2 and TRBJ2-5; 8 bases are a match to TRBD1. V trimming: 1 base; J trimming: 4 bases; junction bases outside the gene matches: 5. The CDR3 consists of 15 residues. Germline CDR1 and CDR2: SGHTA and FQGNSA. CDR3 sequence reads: CASSLGQGRVETQYF. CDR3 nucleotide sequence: TGTGCCAGCAGCTTAGGACAGGGGCGAGTAGAGACCCAGTACTTC.

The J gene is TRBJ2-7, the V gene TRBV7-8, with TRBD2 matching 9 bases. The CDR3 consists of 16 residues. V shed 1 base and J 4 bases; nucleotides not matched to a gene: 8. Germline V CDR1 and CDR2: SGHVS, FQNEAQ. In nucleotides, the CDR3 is TGTGCCAGCAGCTTAGGCCTAGCGGGGCCCAGGTACGAGCAGTACTTC. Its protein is CASSLGLAGPRYEQYF.

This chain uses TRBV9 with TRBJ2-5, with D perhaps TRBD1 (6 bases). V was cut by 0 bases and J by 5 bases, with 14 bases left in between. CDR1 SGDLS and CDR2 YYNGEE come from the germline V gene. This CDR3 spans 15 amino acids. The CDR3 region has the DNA TGTGCCAGCAGCGTAGCTCCGGGCCAGGGGGAGACCCAGTACTTC. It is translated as CASSVAPGQGETQYF.

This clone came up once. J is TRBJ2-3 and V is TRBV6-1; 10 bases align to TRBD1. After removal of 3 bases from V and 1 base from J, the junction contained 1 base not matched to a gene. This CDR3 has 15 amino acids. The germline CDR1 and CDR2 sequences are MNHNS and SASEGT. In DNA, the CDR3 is TGTGCCAGCAGTGATGGGACAGGGGGCACAGATACGCAGTATTTT. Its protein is CASSDGTGGTDTQYF.

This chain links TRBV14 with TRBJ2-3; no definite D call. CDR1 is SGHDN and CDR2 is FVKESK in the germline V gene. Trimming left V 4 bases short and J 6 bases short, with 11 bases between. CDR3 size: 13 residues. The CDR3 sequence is CASSPFMGDTQYF. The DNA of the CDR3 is TGTGCCAGCAGCCCCTTCATGGGGGATACGCAGTATTTT.

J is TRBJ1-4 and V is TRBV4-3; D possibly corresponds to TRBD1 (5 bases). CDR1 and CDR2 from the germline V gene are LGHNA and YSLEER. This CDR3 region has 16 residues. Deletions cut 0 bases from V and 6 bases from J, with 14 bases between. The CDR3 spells CASSQEGGQGYEKLFF. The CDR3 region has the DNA TGCGCCAGCAGCCAAGAAGGAGGGCAGGGATATGAAAAACTGTTTTTT.

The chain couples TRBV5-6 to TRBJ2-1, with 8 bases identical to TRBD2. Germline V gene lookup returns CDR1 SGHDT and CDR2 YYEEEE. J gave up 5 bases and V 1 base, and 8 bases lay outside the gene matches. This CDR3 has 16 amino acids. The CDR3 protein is CASSLYDQRGNNEQFF. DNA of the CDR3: TGTGCCAGCAGCTTGTATGACCAGCGGGGGAACAATGAGCAGTTCTTC.

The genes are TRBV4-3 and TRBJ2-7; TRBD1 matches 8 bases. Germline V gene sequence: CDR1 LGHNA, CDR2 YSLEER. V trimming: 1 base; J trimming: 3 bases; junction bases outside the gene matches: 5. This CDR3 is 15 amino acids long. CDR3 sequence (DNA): TGCGCCAGCAGCCAAGCTGCCGGGACAGGCTACGAGCAGTACTTC. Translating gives CASSQAAGTGYEQYF.

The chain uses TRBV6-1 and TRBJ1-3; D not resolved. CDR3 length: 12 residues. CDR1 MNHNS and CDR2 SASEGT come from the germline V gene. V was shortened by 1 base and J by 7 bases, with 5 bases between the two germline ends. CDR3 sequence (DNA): TGTGCCAGCAGTGAAGAAATGAACACCATATATTTT. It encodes CASSEEMNTIYF.

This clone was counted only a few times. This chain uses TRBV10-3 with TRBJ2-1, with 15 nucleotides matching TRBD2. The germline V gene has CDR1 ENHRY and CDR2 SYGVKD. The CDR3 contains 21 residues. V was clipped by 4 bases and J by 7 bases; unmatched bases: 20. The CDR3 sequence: CAISAWMATGTSGRRENEQFF. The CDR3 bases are TGTGCCATCAGTGCTTGGATGGCGACCGGGACTAGCGGGAGGAGGGAAAATGAGCAGTTCTTC.

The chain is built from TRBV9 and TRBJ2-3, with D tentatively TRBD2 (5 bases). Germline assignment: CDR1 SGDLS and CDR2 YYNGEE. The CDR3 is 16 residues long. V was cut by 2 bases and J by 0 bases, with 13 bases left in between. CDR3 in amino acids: CASSVLPTTSTDTQYF. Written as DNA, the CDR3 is TGTGCCAGCAGCGTCCTTCCGACTACCAGCACAGATACGCAGTATTTT. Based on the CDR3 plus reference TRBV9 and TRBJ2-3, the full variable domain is DSGVTQTPKHLITATGQRVTLRCSPRSGDLSVYWYQQSLDQGLQFLIQYYNGEERAKGNILERFSAQQFPDLHSELNLSSLELGDSALYFCASSVLPTTSTDTQYFGPGTRLTVL.

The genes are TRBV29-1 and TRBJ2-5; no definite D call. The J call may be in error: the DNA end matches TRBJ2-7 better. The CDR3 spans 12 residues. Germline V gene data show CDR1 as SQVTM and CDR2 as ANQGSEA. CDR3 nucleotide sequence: TGCAGCGTTGCACCAAACTACTACGAGCAGTACTTC. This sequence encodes CSVAPNYYEQYF.

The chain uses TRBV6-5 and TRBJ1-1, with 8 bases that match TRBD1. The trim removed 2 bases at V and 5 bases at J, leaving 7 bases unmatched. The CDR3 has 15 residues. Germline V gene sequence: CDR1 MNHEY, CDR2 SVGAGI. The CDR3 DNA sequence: TGTGCCAGCAGTTACCTCGACAGGGGCGGAACTGAAGCTTTCTTT. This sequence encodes CASSYLDRGGTEAFF.

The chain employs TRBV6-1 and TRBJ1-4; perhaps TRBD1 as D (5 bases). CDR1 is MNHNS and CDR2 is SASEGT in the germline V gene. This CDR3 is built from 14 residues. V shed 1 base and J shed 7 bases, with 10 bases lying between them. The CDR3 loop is CASSEEGAREKLFF. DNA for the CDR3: TGTGCCAGCAGTGAAGAAGGGGCACGTGAAAAACTGTTTTTT.

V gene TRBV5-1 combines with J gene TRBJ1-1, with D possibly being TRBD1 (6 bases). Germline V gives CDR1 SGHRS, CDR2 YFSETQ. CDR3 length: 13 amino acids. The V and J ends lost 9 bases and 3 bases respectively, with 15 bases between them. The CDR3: CATSYGGYTEAFF. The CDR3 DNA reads TGCGCCACCTCCTATGGGGGCTACACTGAAGCTTTCTTT.